The T cell receptor (beta chain) under discussion was sequenced for a study of cytomegalovirus exposure and HLA in healthy donors (dated by TCRdb to 2017 to 2019). For the wider study: An earlier analysis of several hundred of the donors reported roughly 270 Gb of sequence data and 120 million or so unique TCR beta sequences from approximately 180 million T cells. The study profiled the T cell repertoires of 550 to 700 subjects by immunosequencing and related them to cytomegalovirus serostatus. Donor age, sex, ethnicity and CMV serostatus were compiled alongside the repertoire data. Genome-wide SNP genotypes for about 55% of the 666 donors were used in a later genetic analysis, which treated that subset as a discovery cohort. The genetic ancestry cluster associated with self-reported Caucasian donors included over 65% of the approximately 430 genotyped donors. The later analysis used no new phenotypic data to find candidate immune exposures, relying instead on TCR beta sequences and their occurrence across donors. On average, over 200,000 unique TCR beta nucleotide sequences were sequenced per donor among some 430 genotyped donors of the cohort, with about 17% of those sequences being non-productive. The study combined high-throughput TCR immunosequencing, statistical association of individual TCRs with disease status, and machine learning to predict cytomegalovirus infection status. Four or five DR-DQ haplotypes were treated as single units for association and clustering because of strong linkage in the cohort. Along with the roughly 700-subject first cohort, a separate validation cohort of about 110 different subjects was used. Typing coverage varied by locus: roughly 629-630 donors for A, B, C, DRB1 and DQB1; about 520 for DQA1; approximately 570 for DPA1; some 470 for DPB1. In an earlier analysis of a few hundred of the donors, high-throughput TCR beta sequencing was used to judge whether each TCR beta V gene segment behaved as functional or pseudogenic. The study aimed to test whether signatures of past pathogen exposure could be identified by cataloging public T cell receptors. Class I and class II HLA loci were covered by the typing at four-digit resolution. An early release that covered more than 550 HLA-typed donors contained approximately 300 gigabases of sequencing data and approximately 85 million unique TCR sequences. All discovery cohort repertoires had been generated using a single sequencing platform. A later analysis re-analyzed previously published TCR beta repertoires from roughly 600 donors and added high-resolution HLA genotyping to study TCR occurrence patterns.

The cohort consisted of 670 or so healthy bone marrow donors. Cohort members were all nominally healthy when sampled, although unrecorded immune exposures were likely present. The donor was CMV seropositive and was included in the group of 250 to 300 seropositive cohort members. Each donor provided a peripheral blood sample, and peripheral blood mononuclear cells were used for TCR beta sequencing. Genomic DNA extraction from the blood cell samples was performed with the Qiagen DNeasy Blood Extraction Kit. Broad study findings and their caveats: Sequencing depth was assumed to be roughly uniform across donors in the presence/absence analyses, though that assumption may not hold. The sequencing pipeline was judged likely to have produced a cluster of highly shared sequence variants as a technical artifact. Some IMGT-functional V segments, including TRBV6-2 and TRBV6-3, could not be distinguished by the 87-base-pair reads and were therefore excluded. In a later analysis, some 17,000 TCR beta sequences were associated with specific HLA alleles at a false discovery rate of 0.05. Most CMV-associated TCR beta chains appeared to be HLA-restricted in a later analysis, and the HLA associations seemed to be driven largely by CMV exposure. The study gave a list of more than 150 TCR beta chains associated with cytomegalovirus. In vitro tests confirmed that three of the cytomegalovirus-associated TCR beta chains recognize cytomegalovirus antigens. V-gene and J-gene trimming of TCR beta chains was associated with a missense DCLRE1C variant in a later genetic analysis, and the association was replicated in an independent cohort. The earlier analysis of around 600 of the donors excluded 15 to 20 rarely observed V segments, including chromosome 9 orphons, because counts were too low. It was suggested by the authors that the approach could potentially be generalized to other disease states and immunological phenotypes. According to a later analysis, TCR association rates differed among HLA loci, with DRB1 alleles showing the most associated TCRs and HLA-C alleles showing the fewest. A later analysis found that HLA-associated TCR beta chains were more clonally expanded and had lower generation probabilities than equally common non-associated chains. A further reported finding was that TCR beta sequences accurately predicted the HLA-A and HLA-B alleles for most subjects in the first cohort. The classifier was reported to diagnose cytomegalovirus status with high specificity and sensitivity in both the original cohort and the validation cohort. This cohort had only TCR beta chains sequenced, and the lack of alpha or paired-chain data limited which features could be detected. In an earlier analysis of roughly 560 of the donors, most TCR beta V segments were observed in productive rearrangements about 87% or about 30% of the time, broadly matching IMGT annotations. Compared with the approximately 720-donor mean, donors in an Asian-associated ancestry cluster had fewer N-insertions in productive TCRs, according to a later genetic analysis. Across donors, most TCR sequences were observed very rarely, whereas some public TCRs were present in many individuals. CMV serostatus was the only immune exposure information available for the cohort. Several of the top co-occurrence clusters appeared to be linked to parvovirus B19, influenza, CMV and Epstein-Barr virus, according to a later analysis. Assigning TCR associations to individual alleles was difficult when HLA alleles, especially DR and DQ, strongly co-occurred. HLA typing was unavailable for some donors at each locus, so association tests used only the typed subset. Linkage disequilibrium might explain the correlated functional status among segregating V segments, but an unknown experimental factor could not be excluded.

Note on this clone: Its specific antigen is unknown. No qualities accompany the bases; no much larger clone lies one base away.

From the cysteine through the phenylalanine, the CDR3 covers 14 amino acids. Just the 42-base CDR3 DNA is kept, in frame starting at base 1. The germline V gene encodes CDR1 SGHVS and CDR2 FNYEAQ. Here V drops 2 bases and J drops 7 bases, and the junction holds 5 bases not matched to any gene. Libraries came from the immunoSEQ multiplex PCR assay. For the multiplex PCR, a mixture combining 60 forward primers for TCR Vbeta segments and 13 reverse primers for TCR Jbeta segments was used. The CDR3 region of rearranged TCR beta genes was amplified from genomic DNA with a multiplex PCR assay. On the Illumina HiSeq System, the amplified TCR beta libraries were sequenced as 87-base-pair reads. The original pipeline was this. In a later analysis, approximately 74 million unique TCR beta chains were counted across the 690 or so repertoires, and roughly 10 million of these chains were shared by at least two donors. To remove PCR and sequencing errors, raw reads were error-corrected and collapsed into unique sequences using a nearest-neighbor algorithm that merged closely related sequences. Alignment of CDR3 sequences to IMGT reference sequences was used to assign V, D and J gene segments. For a sequence to be retained, at least a six-nucleotide match to both a V gene segment and a J gene segment was required. A rearrangement counted as productive if the CDR3 had no stop codons and remained in frame with V and J, and every other rearrangement counted as non-productive. CDR3 was defined by IMGT convention, running from the second conserved V-encoded cysteine to the conserved J-encoded phenylalanine. The earlier analysis of fewer than 750 of the donors excluded sequences that lacked an unambiguous match to a single V gene segment. In an earlier analysis of several hundred of the donors, V segments were called functional above 56.7% productive rearrangements and were called segregating when the between-donor standard deviation exceeded 5%. A statistical classification framework was built for diagnosing cytomegalovirus status from the catalog of TCR beta chain sequences. In a later analysis, V and J genes were assigned by comparing TCR nucleotide sequences against IMGT/GENE-DB human TR gene sequences. The TCRdist pipeline was used in a later analysis to assign CDR3 sequences and most-parsimonious VDJ recombination scenarios. A later analysis defined each TCR beta chain by its CDR3 amino acid sequence plus V-gene family, and excluded reads lacking a unique V-gene family. A later analysis removed 550 to 700 highly shared, low-generation-probability nucleotide sequences to deal with suspected cross-contamination and a sequencing artifact. In a later analysis, a clonal expansion index for each public chain was calculated from normalized within-repertoire ranks of inferred template counts. In a later analysis, generation probabilities were computed using a VDJ recombination model fitted to out-of-frame rearrangements, and the results were checked against IGoR. Hypergeometric tests were used in a later analysis to score TCR-TCR, TCR-HLA and TCR-CMV co-occurrence, with a repertoire-size bias correction applied to the TCR pairs. A later analysis estimated false discovery rates by permuting HLA or CMV assignments 20 times. In a later analysis, co-occurring TCRs were grouped using DBSCAN, and TCRdist sequence similarity was added for clustering within HLA-allele-positive subsets. Repertoires with fewer than 30,000 or more than 120,000 public chains were left out of co-occurrence clustering, as were about 5 repertoires with anomalous nucleotide sharing. TCRdb re-hosts the immuneACCESS table, in-frame sequences only. Its copies lack some clones; in the studies checked, an unresolved V gene accounts for under half of them, and the cause for the rest is not known. The V and J calls and the clone size are those of that table, but D and trimming were determined from the DNA. This sample lists 99,000 or so clones; about 79% were detected once. The ten largest clones take up less than 3.5% of the sample.

Sequencing used PBMCs. This TCR was sampled from a male donor in good health and CMV-seropositive. The chain is made from TRBV7-6 and TRBJ1-5, with TRBD1 identical over 7 junction bases. The DNA reads TGTGCCAGCAGCTTAAAGGGGGCGAGCCAGCCCCAGCATTTT. Protein translation: CASSLKGASQPQHF.